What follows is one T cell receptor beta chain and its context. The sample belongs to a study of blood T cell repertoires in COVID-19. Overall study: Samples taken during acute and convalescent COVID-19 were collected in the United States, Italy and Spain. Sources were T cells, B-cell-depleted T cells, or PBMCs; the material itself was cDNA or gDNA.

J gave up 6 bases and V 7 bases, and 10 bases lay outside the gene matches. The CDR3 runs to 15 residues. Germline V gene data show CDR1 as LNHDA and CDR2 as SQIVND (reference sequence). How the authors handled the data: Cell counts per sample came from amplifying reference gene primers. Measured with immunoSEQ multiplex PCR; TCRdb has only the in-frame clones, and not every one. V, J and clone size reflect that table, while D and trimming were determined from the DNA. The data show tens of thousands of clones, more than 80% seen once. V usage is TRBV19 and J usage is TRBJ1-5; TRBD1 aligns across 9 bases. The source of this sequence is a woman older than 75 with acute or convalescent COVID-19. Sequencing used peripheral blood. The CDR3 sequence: CASILQGALGQPQHF. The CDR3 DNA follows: TGTGCCAGTATCTTACAGGGGGCGCTCGGTCAGCCCCAGCATTTT.